This T cell receptor beta chain was observed in a study of T cells in women clearing cervical HPV infection. Here immunoSEQ multiplex PCR was the method, and the copy in TCRdb shows in-frame clones only, minus some. The repertoire table contains around 30,000 clones. Notes on this clone: The antigen is unknown. The sequenced fragment ends 3 residues before the CDR3 boundary, so the rest is inferred from the germline J gene.

This CDR3 is 13 amino acids long. V was cut by 3 bases and J by 5 bases, with 8 bases left in between. Germline CDR1 KGHSH, CDR2 LQKENI. Overall study results and limits: Combining TCR richness with V gene abundances gave 0.65 to 0.85 AUC. TRBV6-7 abundance was lower in cases than controls (around 0.11% versus 0.15%).

The sample consisted of blood buffy coat. J is TRBJ1-5 and V is TRBV18; maybe TRBD1 (6 bases). This clonotype was sampled from a woman between 18 and 69 years old with a cervical HPV16 infection that either progressed to CIN3+ or cleared (not recorded which). The part of the CDR3 DNA that was read is TGTGCCAGCTCACCCAACAGGGATCAGCCC. Amino acid sequence: CASSPNRDQP. The whole CDR3 region reads CASSPNRDQPQHF.